Listed below are T cell receptor beta chains from one sample, sequenced in a study of graft-versus-host responses after intestinal transplantation. Repertoires were generated with immunoSEQ multiplex PCR, while TCRdb's copy carries only in-frame clones and drops some. The sample comprises tens of thousands of clones, 90% of which are singletons, and around 4% rests with the top ten. No antigen is known for these receptors. The sample was unstimulated CD8+ T cells sorted from spleen or lymph node cells, taken before transplant. These receptors were taken from a human donor who was the organ donor for an intestinal transplant. The CDR3 runs from the conserved cysteine through the conserved F or W. D genes are given only for firm matches. Size values are once, few and many counts, or a class for expanded clones, and some rows have none.

V	size	J	D	DNA	CDR3
TRBV4-2	.	TRBJ2-1	.	TGTGCCAGCAGCCCAGAGGGACACCTTTACAATGAGCAGTTCTTC	CASSPEGHLYNEQFF
TRBV28	.	TRBJ2-1	TRBD2	TGTGCCAGCAGCCTTCCCTATTTAGCGGGGGGGCTTTACAATGAGCAGTTCTTC	CASSLPYLAGGLYNEQFF
TRBV2	.	TRBJ2-4	.	TGTGCCAGCAGTGACCCGACAGCCTTAGGAAACATTCAGTACTTC	CASSDPTALGNIQYF
TRBV7-9	few	TRBJ1-2	.	TGTGCCAGCAGCTACAGGGTGGGCTACACCTTC	CASSYRVGYTF
TRBV4-1	few	TRBJ2-5	.	TGCGCCAGCAGCCAAGATATGGGCAGTCAAGAGACCCAGTACTTC	CASSQDMGSQETQYF
TRBV7-8	.	TRBJ1-5	.	TGTGCCAGCAGCTTACGGGGGTTTCGCAATCAGCCCCAGCATTTT	CASSLRGFRNQPQHF
TRBV6-5	.	TRBJ2-5	.	TGTGCCAGCAGTCCCGGGTCCGACCAAGAGACCCAGTACTTC	CASSPGSDQETQYF
TRBV28	.	TRBJ1-1	.	TGTGCCAGCAGTCTCGAAAGGGGGTGGAACACTGAAGCTTTCTTT	CASSLERGWNTEAFF
TRBV2	once	TRBJ2-4	TRBD1	TGTGCCAGCAGTTTCGACAGGGGGGGGACCAAAAACATTCAGTACTTC	CASSFDRGGTKNIQYF
TRBV6-5	.	TRBJ2-2	.	TGTGCCAGCAGTTACGCTACTAGCAGCGAAGGCCGGGAGCTGTTTTTT	CASSYATSSEGRELFF
TRBV15	.	TRBJ2-3	.	TGTGCCACCAGCAGCGGTGGGGCCACAGATACGCAGTATTTT	CATSSGGATDTQYF
TRBV27	.	TRBJ1-1	TRBD1	TGTGCCAGCAGTACCGGACAGGTGAACACTGAAGCTTTCTTT	CASSTGQVNTEAFF
TRBV29-1	.	TRBJ2-1	.	TGCAGCGGCGAACAGAGCTCCTACAATGAGCAGTTCTTC	CSGEQSSYNEQFF
TRBV5-6	.	TRBJ2-1	TRBD2	TGTGCCAGCAGCTTGTTATTGGCGGGGGGATCTACATACAATGAGCAGTTCTTC	CASSLLLAGGSTYNEQFF
TRBV5-4	.	TRBJ1-1	.	TGTGCCAGCAGCTTGGGACTCATGAACACTGAAGCTTTCTTT	CASSLGLMNTEAFF
TRBV19	.	TRBJ2-5	TRBD2	TGTGCCAGTAGGGCGGGGGAACAAGAGACCCAGTACTTC	CASRAGEQETQYF
TRBV9	.	TRBJ1-3	.	TGTGCCAGCAGCGGCAGGGATGGATACTCTGGAAACACCATATATTTT	CASSGRDGYSGNTIYF
TRBV27	.	TRBJ1-3	TRBD1	TGTGCCAGCAGTTTATACGGCAGGGGGGACGGAAACACCATATATTTT	CASSLYGRGDGNTIYF
TRBV5-5	.	TRBJ1-2	TRBD1	TGTGCCAGCACCTGGACAGGGGAAGGTGGCTACACCTTC	CASTWTGEGGYTF
TRBV30	once	TRBJ1-1	.	TGTGCCTGGAGTCCATTGGGGACAGAAGCTTTCTTT	CAWSPLGTEAFF
TRBV4-3	.	TRBJ2-3	.	TGCGCCAGCAGCCAAGTCGAACCGCCAGGCACCCACACAGATACGCAGTATTTT	CASSQVEPPGTHTDTQYF
TRBV5-1	.	TRBJ2-4	TRBD1	TGCGCCAGCAGGGAGGGACAGGGGGATCACCATGAGATTCAGTACTTC	CASREGQGDHHEIQYF
TRBV6-1	.	TRBJ2-5	.	TGTGCCAGCAGTGAACTCCTAGGGAGCGAGACCCAGTACTTC	CASSELLGSETQYF
TRBV5-5	.	TRBJ1-5	.	TGTGCCAGCAGCTTGTTTCAGTATAATCAGCCCCAGCATTTT	CASSLFQYNQPQHF
TRBV5-4	.	TRBJ2-1	.	TGTGCCAGCAGCCGAATTCAGGGCATAGAGCAGTTCTTC	CASSRIQGIEQFF
TRBV29-1	.	TRBJ1-2	TRBD1	TGCAGCGTTGACAGGGGGCGCGACTATGGCTACACCTTC	CSVDRGRDYGYTF
TRBV4-1	.	TRBJ1-2	.	TGCGCCAGCAGCCAAGTTGCACAGAGCTATGGCTACACCTTC	CASSQVAQSYGYTF
TRBV5-1	.	TRBJ2-2	.	TGCGCCAGCAGCTTGGTCTCCGGGGAGCTGTTTTTT	CASSLVSGELFF
TRBV7-9	.	TRBJ1-2	.	TGTGCCAGCAGCTCGACGGGACAACTTAACTATGGCTACACCTTC	CASSSTGQLNYGYTF
TRBV15	.	TRBJ2-2	.	TGTGCCACCAGCGACGCGGATGTGGACACCGGGGAGCTGTTTTTT	CATSDADVDTGELFF
TRBV4-1	.	TRBJ1-4	TRBD1	TGCGCCAGCAGCAATAAACAGGGGGCTAATGAAAAACTGTTTTTT	CASSNKQGANEKLFF
TRBV9	.	TRBJ2-3	.	TGTGCCAGCAGCGAGGGACAAGGTGGCCAGGATACGCAGTATTTT	CASSEGQGGQDTQYF
TRBV4-2	.	TRBJ1-1	.	TGTGCCAGCAGCCAGGTGGAAGGGGTCACTGAAGCTTTCTTT	CASSQVEGVTEAFF
TRBV5-4	.	TRBJ2-1	.	TGTGCCAGCAGCTTTCCACCCCCAAACAACAATGAGCAGTTCTTC	CASSFPPPNNNEQFF
TRBV6-4	.	TRBJ2-5	.	TGTGCCAGCAGTGACTGGGGGGTTTCGTTGGAGACCCAGTACTTC	CASSDWGVSLETQYF
TRBV15	.	TRBJ2-2	.	TGTGCCACCAGCACAGACAGGCCGAACACCGGGGAGCTGTTTTTT	CATSTDRPNTGELFF
TRBV29-1	.	TRBJ2-2	.	TGCAGCGTCGAGGGACACCCGAACACCGGGGAGCTGTTTTTT	CSVEGHPNTGELFF
TRBV5-6	.	TRBJ2-2	TRBD2	TGTGCCAGCAGCCCAGAGACTAGCGGAGTGAACACCGGGGAGCTGTTTTTT	CASSPETSGVNTGELFF
TRBV4-2	.	TRBJ1-6	.	TGTGCCAGCAGCCAAGTGGGTCCGACAGACAATTCACCCCTCCACTTT	CASSQVGPTDNSPLHF
TRBV27	.	TRBJ2-2	TRBD1	TGTGCCAGCAGTTCTGGGACAGGACTGAACGGGGAGCTGTTTTTT	CASSSGTGLNGELFF
TRBV27	.	TRBJ2-3	.	TGTGCCAGCAGTGCCCAGTGGGCTCCCGAAGACCCCACAGATACGCAGTATTTT	CASSAQWAPEDPTDTQYF
TRBV2	.	TRBJ2-3	.	TGTGCCAGCAAAGGCGGGGAGGCCTTCCCAGATACGCAGTATTTT	CASKGGEAFPDTQYF
TRBV27	.	TRBJ2-3	.	TGTGCCAGCAGTTTGTCGGGTGCCGCTTTCACAGATACGCAGTATTTT	CASSLSGAAFTDTQYF
TRBV7-9	.	TRBJ1-2	TRBD1	TGTGCCAGCAGCTCAACCCGACAGGGGGAAGGCTACACCTTC	CASSSTRQGEGYTF
TRBV27	.	TRBJ2-3	.	TGTGCCAGCAGTGCGAGGGACTTCTGGACAGATACGCAGTATTTT	CASSARDFWTDTQYF
TRBV2	.	TRBJ1-2	.	TGTGCCAGCAGCGGTGGACAGCACTATGGCTACACCTTC	CASSGGQHYGYTF
TRBV4-3	.	TRBJ1-4	.	TGCGCCAGCAGCCAAGAGGATAGGACAGTAAATGAAAAACTGTTTTTT	CASSQEDRTVNEKLFF
TRBV25-1	.	TRBJ1-1	TRBD1	TGTGCCAGCAGTGAAGGGACAGTGAACACTGAAGCTTTCTTT	CASSEGTVNTEAFF
TRBV27	.	TRBJ1-2	TRBD1	TGTGCCAGCAGTTTTACAGGGGGAGGCTATGGCTACACCTTC	CASSFTGGGYGYTF
TRBV4-3	.	TRBJ2-2	.	TGCGCCAGCACCCCCAGGAGGGGAACGAACACCGGGGAGCTGTTTTTT	CASTPRRGTNTGELFF
TRBV5-4	.	TRBJ2-1	TRBD2	TGTGCCAGCAGCCCGACAGCGGGGGGGCGGTTCTTC	CASSPTAGGRFF
TRBV9	.	TRBJ2-3	TRBD2	TGTGCCAGCACTGGGGAAGCGGGGGGGCGGACAGATACGCAGTATTTT	CASTGEAGGRTDTQYF
TRBV7-7	.	TRBJ1-3	.	TGTGCTAGCAGCGACCTAATAGGTCGGGGAACCTCTGGAAACACCATATATTTT	CASSDLIGRGTSGNTIYF